This TCR beta chain was captured in a study of blood T cell repertoires in COVID-19. Study information: COVID-19 samples from acute and convalescent phases originated in the United States, Italy and Spain. In each case, the material was cDNA or gDNA derived from T cells, B-cell-depleted T cells, or PBMCs.

Methods used by the authors: Nucleated cell number was recorded as an estimate derived from reference gene primer amplification. The protocol was immunoSEQ multiplex PCR, while the TCRdb copy is restricted to in-frame clones and leaves out a portion. V, J and clone size were drawn from that table, and D and trimming were deduced from the DNA. The repertoire holds approximately 200,000 clones, roughly 84% seen once, with about 2.1% in the top ten. This clone appeared once. This CDR3 has 14 amino acids. Germline loops: CDR1 SNHLY, CDR2 FYNNEI. V was cut by 8 bases and J by 3 bases, with 15 bases left in between.

This TCR came from a woman aged 55-75 years with acute or convalescent COVID-19. The specimen sequenced was peripheral blood. The rearrangement links TRBV2 to TRBJ2-3; maybe TRBD2 (7 bases). CDR3 sequence reads: CASWGGLATDTQYF. Here the CDR3 DNA reads TGTGCCAGCTGGGGGGGCTTAGCGACAGATACGCAGTATTTT.